One sample yielded the 28 T cell receptor beta chains listed below, sequenced in a study of T-cell memory formation after mild COVID-19. TCRdb passed the 5' RACE reads through MiXCR, listing each CDR3 protein once. The table lists over 150,000 distinct CDR3 sequences, 10% to 15% of them singletons. The material sequenced was PBMCs or a T cell subset sorted from them (not recorded which). These receptors all stem from a man aged 18 to 30 who had mild COVID-19 (a few samples of this study predate the infection). Cell type and time point are not known.

The chain links TRBV28 to TRBJ2-5; 12 bases are shared with TRBD2. CDR1 and CDR2 from the germline V gene are MDHEN and SYDVKM. The CDR3 spans 16 residues. Losses at the gene ends were 5 bases for V and 4 bases for J; bases not matched to a gene: 8. The CDR3 DNA is TGTGCCAGCAGTCCGACTAGCGGGGGAGCCCGAGAGACCCAGTACTTC. Protein: CASSPTSGGARETQYF.

In its sample, this clonotype was seen a few times. The chain couples TRBV2 to TRBJ2-5, with 10 bases matching TRBD2. The CDR3 runs to 15 residues. V shed 0 bases and J 7 bases; nucleotides not matched to a gene: 5. Germline CDR1 and CDR2: SNHLY and FYNNEI. The DNA of the CDR3 is TGTGCCAGCAGTGAAGCAGCGGGGGGGCCAGGGACCCAGTACTTC. This codes for CASSEAAGGPGTQYF.

This clonotype occurred a few times. The genes are TRBV29-1 and TRBJ1-1, with a tentative D call TRBD1 (6 bases). V lost 6 bases, J lost 1 base, and 12 bases lay in between. The CDR3 spans 13 residues. The germline CDR1 and CDR2 sequences are SQVTM and ANQGSEA. This CDR3 is CSVRGGRNTEAFF. Here the CDR3 DNA reads TGCAGCGTGAGGGGGGGCCGGAACACTGAAGCTTTCTTT.

There are a few counts of this clonotype. J is TRBJ2-5 and V is TRBV12-3 or TRBV12-4; no firm D call. The V end was cut by 6 bases, the J end by 4 bases, with 15 bases between. The CDR3 has 14 residues. The CDR3 region is CASRSTSRLETQYF. CDR3 nucleotide sequence: TGTGCCAGCAGATCGACCTCTCGGCTAGAGACCCAGTACTTC.

The chain is built from TRBV4-1 and TRBJ2-2; D ambiguous. Looked up from germline, CDR1 is MGHRA and CDR2 is YSYEKL. This CDR3 contains 13 residues. Trimming cost V 0 bases and J 9 bases, with 8 bases left between them. The CDR3 DNA follows: TGCGCCAGCAGCCAAGATTTGCTCCGGGAGCTGTTTTTT. This encodes CASSQDLLRELFF.

In this sample, this clonotype turned up a few times. The chain couples TRBV28 to TRBJ1-1; D possibly corresponds to TRBD1 (5 bases). Germline CDR1 is MDHEN and CDR2 is SYDVKM. This CDR3 is built from 14 residues. V dropped 10 bases and J dropped 1 base, with 16 bases sitting between them. The CDR3 spells CATYGTGGNTEAFF. The CDR3 DNA sequence: TGTGCCACCTACGGTACCGGGGGGAACACTGAAGCTTTCTTT.

The rearrangement links TRBV24-1 to TRBJ2-2, with 9 bases identical to TRBD1. This CDR3 is built from 14 residues. Germline CDR1 KGHDR, CDR2 SFDVKD. The V segment lost 7 bases and the J segment 4 bases; nucleotides outside the gene matches: 3. The CDR3: CATRGQGGTGELFF. The DNA for the CDR3 is TGTGCCACCAGGGGACAGGGTGGCACCGGGGAGCTGTTTTTT.

CDR3 amino acids: CASSYGQGTDTQYF. CDR3 sequence (DNA): TGCGCCAGCAGTTATGGACAGGGTACAGATACGCAGTATTTT. The chain has TRBV5-1 and TRBJ2-3; 8 bases map to TRBD1. The CDR3 has 14 residues. Germline CDR1 SGHRS, CDR2 YFSETQ. V lost 5 bases, J lost 3 bases, and 5 bases stayed unmatched.

This clonotype was seen a few times. The chain uses TRBV18 and TRBJ2-3; no definite D call. Trimming removed 5 bases at V and 1 base at J, with 10 bases between. From germline, CDR1 is KGHSH and CDR2 LQKENI. The CDR3 is made up of 14 amino acids. The CDR3 loop is CASSYYVGTDTQYF. The CDR3 DNA reads TGTGCCAGCTCATACTACGTGGGCACAGATACGCAGTATTTT.

This clonotype was seen a handful of times. The chain joins TRBV7-9 to TRBJ2-3, with 8 positions matching TRBD2. Unmatched junction bases numbered 8, after V lost 7 bases and J lost 2 bases. CDR3 size: 15 residues. Germline V CDR1 and CDR2: SEHNR, FQNEAQ (reference sequence). The CDR3 nucleotides read TGTGCCAGCAACATTGAGCGGGGGAACACAGATACGCAGTATTTT. This sequence encodes CASNIERGNTDTQYF.

This clonotype was found a few times. This rearrangement joins TRBV20-1 to TRBJ1-6; D not resolved. This CDR3 is 15 amino acids long. Between the trimmed V and J ends, which lost 1 base and 7 bases, there was a span of 14 bases. Germline lookup yields CDR1 DFQATT and CDR2 SNEGSKA (reference sequence). CDR3 loop: CSARATGLRNSPLHF. The CDR3 DNA sequence: TGCAGTGCTAGAGCCACGGGGTTAAGGAATTCACCCCTCCACTTT.

This clonotype showed up many times. The CDR3 region is CASSFRGHPNYGYTF. The DNA for the CDR3 is TGTGCCAGCAGTTTCCGGGGGCATCCCAACTATGGCTACACCTTC. The chain has TRBV12-3 or TRBV12-4 and TRBJ1-2; D might be TRBD1 (6 bases). V was trimmed by 3 bases and J by 2 bases, leaving 13 bases between them. This CDR3 is built from 15 residues.

The chain employs TRBV20-1 and TRBJ2-2; weak D call: TRBD1 (5 bases). The CDR3 runs to 15 residues. The V end was cut by 0 bases, the J end by 5 bases, with 13 bases between. Germline values: CDR1 DFQATT, CDR2 SNEGSKA (reference sequence). CDR3 bases: TGCAGTGCTAGAGACCTCACCAGGGCTACCGGGGAGCTGTTTTTT. Protein product: CSARDLTRATGELFF.

This chain uses TRBV5-1 with TRBJ2-7, with 9 bases fitting TRBD1. Germline CDR1 SGHRS, CDR2 YFSETQ. Trimming cost V 0 bases and J 6 bases; bases outside gene matches: 4. The CDR3 has 14 amino acids. The CDR3 bases are TGCGCCAGCAGCTTGGGGGGACAGGGCTCCGAGCAGTACTTC. Amino acids: CASSLGGQGSEQYF.

This clonotype was observed a handful of times. The chain recombines TRBV12-3 or TRBV12-4 with TRBJ1-1; D might be TRBD1 (5 bases). V dropped 3 bases and J dropped 1 base, with 12 bases sitting between them. The CDR3 loop spans 15 amino acids. The CDR3 here is CASSLRGRGNTEAFF. In DNA, the CDR3 is TGTGCCAGCAGTTTGAGGGGCAGAGGGAACACTGAAGCTTTCTTT.

V is TRBV6-1 and J is TRBJ1-2; no firm D call. The CDR3 extends over 14 amino acids. V lost 4 bases and J lost 4, with 13 bases in between. The germline V gene has CDR1 MNHNS and CDR2 SASEGT. As DNA, the CDR3 is TGTGCCAGCAGTGGGTCTACAGAATTCTATGGCTACACCTTC. Residues: CASSGSTEFYGYTF.

Only a few counts were recorded for this clonotype. The J gene is TRBJ2-5, the V gene TRBV6-2 or TRBV6-3; TRBD2 aligns across 15 bases. This CDR3 region has 17 residues. V trimming: 6 bases; J trimming: 5 bases; junction bases outside the gene matches: 10. Germline V gene sequence: CDR1 MNHEY, CDR2 SVGEGT. CDR3 residues: CASSHGTSGGLGETQYF. The CDR3, as DNA: TGTGCCAGCAGCCACGGGACTAGCGGGGGGCTGGGGGAGACCCAGTACTTC.

This chain links TRBV3-1 with TRBJ2-1; unclear D gene. Germline V gives CDR1 LGHDT, CDR2 YNNKEL (reference sequence). The V end lost 1 base, the J end lost 2 bases, and 9 bases lay between the germline ends. This CDR3 has 15 residues. CDR3 coding DNA: TGTGCCAGCAGCCAAGGGTCTACAACCTACAATGAGCAGTTCTTC. Translating it yields CASSQGSTTYNEQFF.

This clonotype has more than one count but fewer than ten. The chain uses TRBV29-1 and TRBJ1-1; D not certain. Between the trimmed V and J ends, which lost 1 base and 1 base, there was a span of 7 bases. The CDR3 spans 13 residues. Germline V gene sequence: CDR1 SQVTM, CDR2 ANQGSEA. CDR3 loop: CSVEGTGNTEAFF. The CDR3 nucleotides are TGCAGCGTTGAAGGGACGGGGAACACTGAAGCTTTCTTT.

This clonotype was recorded a few times. The J gene is TRBJ2-3, the V gene TRBV6-2 or TRBV6-3; 14 nucleotides line up with TRBD2. The CDR3 runs 18 residues. J lost 0 bases, V lost 6 bases, and 8 bases had no gene match. The germline gives CDR1 MNHEY, CDR2 SVGEGT. The CDR3 reads CASRKGLAGVTSTDTQYF. The CDR3 coding sequence is TGTGCCAGCAGGAAGGGACTAGCGGGAGTTACTAGCACAGATACGCAGTATTTT.

This clonotype was detected a few times. The chain is built from TRBV9 and TRBJ2-1, with a weak D call TRBD2 (5 bases). The CDR3 has 16 residues. Trimming removed 0 bases from V and 1 base from J, with 11 bases in between. Germline assignment: CDR1 SGDLS and CDR2 YYNGEE. CDR3 nucleotide sequence: TGTGCCAGCAGCGTAGAGGGAGTTAGTTCCTACAATGAGCAGTTCTTC. Its protein is CASSVEGVSSYNEQFF.

The gene calls are TRBV5-1 and TRBJ1-2; the D gene is possibly TRBD1 (5 bases). The CDR3 sequence is 13 residues long. The V gene lost 6 bases and the J gene lost 5 bases, with 14 bases spanning the gap. Germline V gene sequence: CDR1 SGHRS, CDR2 YFSETQ. The CDR3 loop reads CASNFGGRYGYTF. CDR3 nucleotides: TGCGCCAGCAATTTCGGGGGAAGGTATGGCTACACCTTC.

This clonotype was counted between two and nine times. The chain carries TRBV20-1 and TRBJ2-3, with 8 nucleotides matching TRBD2. This CDR3 is built from 16 residues. Trimming cost V 8 bases and J 2 bases; bases outside gene matches: 15. CDR1 is DFQATT, CDR2 SNEGSKA, per germline (reference sequence). DNA for the CDR3: TGCAGTATACCTGGCTTGGGTAGCGGGGACACAGATACGCAGTATTTT. This encodes CSIPGLGSGDTDTQYF.

The V gene is TRBV15, the J gene TRBJ1-1, with unresolved D. The CDR3 length is 12 residues. V lost 4 bases to trimming and J lost 2 bases, with 5 bases between them. Germline V gene lookup returns CDR1 LNHNV and CDR2 YYDKDF (reference sequence). In nucleotides, the CDR3 is TGTGCCACCAGCAAGGCCAACACTGAAGCTTTCTTT. It codes for CATSKANTEAFF.

The chain couples TRBV4-2 to TRBJ1-3; the D gene is possibly TRBD1 (6 bases). The CDR3 totals 17 residues. V dropped 0 bases and J dropped 0 bases, with 12 bases sitting between them. Germline V CDR1 and CDR2: LGHNA, YNFKEQ. The DNA for the CDR3 is TGTGCCAGCAGCCAAGATTCGGACAGCCTCTCTGGAAACACCATATATTTT. Translating it yields CASSQDSDSLSGNTIYF.

This clonotype showed up just a few times. This chain connects TRBV5-1 to TRBJ1-1; D is unclear. The V and J ends lost 0 bases and 0 bases respectively, with 9 bases between them. The CDR3 has 15 amino acids. CDR1 is SGHRS and CDR2 is YFSETQ in the germline V gene. Here the CDR3 reads CASSLGVSLNTEAFF. CDR3 DNA sequence: TGCGCCAGCAGCTTGGGGGTTTCCCTGAACACTGAAGCTTTCTTT.

The sample holds a few counts of this clonotype. The chain recombines TRBV10-2 with TRBJ1-1; D unclear. V was clipped by 2 bases and J by 4 bases, with 11 bases between them. CDR3 length: 14 amino acids. The germline CDR1 and CDR2 sequences are WSHSY and SAAADI. For the CDR3, the DNA is TGCGCCAGCAGTGAGCTGTTAACGGGCACTGAAGCTTTCTTT. It translates to CASSELLTGTEAFF.

This chain joins TRBV4-1 and TRBJ2-1; D unclear. V lost 4 bases to trimming and J lost 8 bases, with 9 bases between them. CDR1 and CDR2 from the germline V gene are MGHRA and YSYEKL. This CDR3 has 12 residues. CDR3 DNA sequence: TGCGCCAGCAGCCTCATAAGGGATGAGCAGTTCTTC. This codes for CASSLIRDEQFF.